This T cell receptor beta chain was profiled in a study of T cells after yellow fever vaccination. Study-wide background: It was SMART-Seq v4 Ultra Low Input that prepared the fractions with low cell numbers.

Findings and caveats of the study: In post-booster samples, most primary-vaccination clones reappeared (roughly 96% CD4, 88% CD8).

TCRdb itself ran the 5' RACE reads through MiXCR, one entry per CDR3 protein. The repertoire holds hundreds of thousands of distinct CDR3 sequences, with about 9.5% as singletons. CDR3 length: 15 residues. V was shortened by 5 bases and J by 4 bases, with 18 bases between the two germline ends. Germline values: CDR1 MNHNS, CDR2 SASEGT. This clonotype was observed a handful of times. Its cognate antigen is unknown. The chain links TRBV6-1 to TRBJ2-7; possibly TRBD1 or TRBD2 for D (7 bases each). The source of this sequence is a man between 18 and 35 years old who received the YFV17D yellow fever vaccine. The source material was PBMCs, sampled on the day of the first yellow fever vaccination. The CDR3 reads CASSTGEGARYEQYF. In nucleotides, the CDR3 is TGTGCCAGCAGTACCGGGGAGGGGGCGCGTTACGAGCAGTACTTC.